The 17 T cell receptor beta chains below were found in one sample sequenced in a study of radiotherapy plus CTLA-4 blockade in lung cancer. Measured with immunoSEQ multiplex PCR; TCRdb has only the in-frame clones, and not every one. Here the sample spans around 100,000 clones, roughly four fifths being singletons. The sample was peripheral blood, taken from a patient treated with radiotherapy plus ipilimumab. Receptors were obtained from a human donor with non-small cell lung cancer that progressed on radiotherapy plus ipilimumab. Some clones in this sample may be carry-over from other donors' samples.

The chain links TRBV13 to TRBJ2-3, with 13 bases that match TRBD2. The CDR3 is 16 residues long. V lost 5 bases and J lost 4; bases outside the gene matches: 6. Per the germline V gene, CDR1 is PRHDT and CDR2 is FYEKMQ (reference sequence). This chain's CDR3 is CASSPLGTSGADTQYF. In DNA, the CDR3 is TGTGCCAGCAGCCCCCTAGGGACTAGCGGGGCAGATACGCAGTATTTT.

The chain couples TRBV9 to TRBJ2-1; possibly TRBD1 for D (5 bases). The V and J ends lost 0 bases and 3 bases respectively, with 10 bases between them. CDR3 length: 15 amino acids. The germline V gene encodes CDR1 SGDLS and CDR2 YYNGEE. The CDR3 region is CASSVGGGFYNEQFF. For the CDR3, the DNA is TGTGCCAGCAGCGTAGGGGGCGGTTTCTACAATGAGCAGTTCTTC.

The rearrangement joins TRBV7-8 to TRBJ2-7, with TRBD1 matching over 7 bases. The CDR3 extends over 14 amino acids. Germline V gives CDR1 SGHVS, CDR2 FQNEAQ. J gave up 4 bases and V 1 base, and 4 bases lay outside the gene matches. In DNA form, the CDR3 reads TGTGCCAGCAGCTTAGAGAGCAGGGGGTACGAGCAGTACTTC. It specifies CASSLESRGYEQYF.

In this sample, this clone turned up once. CDR3 in DNA: TGTGCCAGCAGTTCGGGGCAGCGCAATCAGCCCCAGCATTTT. It specifies CASSSGQRNQPQHF. The chain couples TRBV28 to TRBJ1-5; a possible D gene is TRBD1 (5 bases). The CDR3 consists of 14 residues. V lost 4 bases, J lost 2 bases, and 9 bases lay in between. Germline assignment: CDR1 MDHEN and CDR2 SYDVKM.

V gene TRBV5-1 combines with J gene TRBJ2-5, with 16 bases identical to TRBD2. The CDR3 runs to 21 residues. Trimming cost V 0 bases and J 2 bases; bases outside gene matches: 13. Germline-derived CDR1 and CDR2 are SGHRS and YFSETQ. In DNA form, the CDR3 reads TGCGCCAGCAGCTTGGAAGGGACTAGCGGGGGGGGCTCTACCCGACAAGAGACCCAGTACTTC. It specifies CASSLEGTSGGGSTRQETQYF.

This chain joins TRBV7-9 and TRBJ2-5; the D is unclear. Trimming stripped 6 bases from V and 3 bases from J, with 11 bases between. CDR1 and CDR2 (germline): SEHNR, FQNEAQ (reference sequence). The CDR3 covers 13 residues. CDR3 coding DNA: TGTGCCAGCAGTGTAGGATTCGAAGAGACCCAGTACTTC. Its translation: CASSVGFEETQYF. The full variable domain, rest sourced from reference TRBV7-9 and TRBJ2-5, is DTGVSQNPRHKITKRGQNVTFRCDPISEHNRLYWYRQTLGQGPEFLTYFQNEAQLEKSRLLSDRFSAERPKGSFSTLEIQRTEQGDSAMYLCASSVGFEETQYFGPGTRLLVL.

V and J are TRBV29-1 and TRBJ2-7; D remains ambiguous. The CDR3 sequence is 10 residues long. Germline V gene sequence: CDR1 SQVTM, CDR2 ANQGSEA. V was shortened by 3 bases and J by 6 bases, with 6 bases between the two germline ends. CDR3 residues: CSVDSGEQYF. The CDR3 bases are TGCAGCGTTGATTCTGGCGAGCAGTACTTC.

Here the CDR3 DNA reads TGTGCCAGCAGTTTAAACCCACGGAACTATAATTCACCCCTCCACTTT. Amino acid sequence: CASSLNPRNYNSPLHF. The chain is built from TRBV27 and TRBJ1-6; D unclear. This CDR3 has 16 residues. The germline gives CDR1 MNHEY, CDR2 SMNVEV (reference sequence). With 2 bases removed from V and 3 bases from J, the gap between germline ends came to 11 bases.

The genes are TRBV10-1 and TRBJ2-7; no reliable D call. The CDR3 spans 8 residues. Germline CDR1 WNHNN, CDR2 SYGVQD (reference sequence). Trimming took 10 bases from V and 12 from J, leaving 10 bases between them. The CDR3 nucleotides are TGCGCCATCAACTCGCCGTACTTC. Translation gives CAINSPYF.

This chain joins TRBV2 and TRBJ1-2; D remains ambiguous. The CDR3 loop spans 13 amino acids. Germline V lookup: CDR1 SNHLY, CDR2 FYNNEI. Trimming took off 2 bases at V and 3 bases at J, with 7 bases between the two ends. The CDR3 DNA follows: TGTGCCAGCAGTGAAACGTCCTACTATGGCTACACCTTC. Protein product: CASSETSYYGYTF.

This clone has a handful of counts. J is TRBJ2-5 and V is TRBV11-3; 7 nucleotides agree with TRBD1. Germline V gives CDR1 SGHNT, CDR2 YENEEA. The V gene end was trimmed by 5 bases and the J gene end by 2 bases; junction bases not matched to a gene: 8. This CDR3 has 15 residues. The DNA for the CDR3 is TGTGCCAGCAGCGATCGACAGGGCTTACAAGAGACCCAGTACTTC. It yields the protein CASSDRQGLQETQYF.

The rearrangement uses TRBV9 and TRBJ1-2; D is ambiguous. In germline, CDR1 is SGDLS, CDR2 YYNGEE. The CDR3 totals 11 residues. The V and J ends lost 5 bases and 1 base respectively, with 3 bases between them. Here the CDR3 reads CASSLNYGYTF. For the CDR3, the DNA is TGTGCCAGCAGTCTTAACTATGGCTACACCTTC. The full variable domain, in which reference TRBV9 and TRBJ1-2 provide the parts outside the CDR3, is DSGVTQTPKHLITATGQRVTLRCSPRSGDLSVYWYQQSLDQGLQFLIQYYNGEERAKGNILERFSAQQFPDLHSELNLSSLELGDSALYFCASSLNYGYTFGSGTRLTVV.

The V call is TRBV7-9, the J call TRBJ1-3; TRBD1 is a possible D gene (6 bases). Germline assignment: CDR1 SEHNR and CDR2 FQNEAQ (reference sequence). Trimming took 5 bases from V and 4 from J, leaving 12 bases between them. The CDR3 has 14 amino acids. For the CDR3, the DNA is TGTGCCAGCAGCACGGACAGCGGGGGAAACACCATATATTTT. Amino acids: CASSTDSGGNTIYF.

Only one count was recorded for this clone. The chain combines TRBV2 with TRBJ1-4; D is unresolved. Germline loops: CDR1 SNHLY, CDR2 FYNNEI. With 8 bases removed from V and 8 bases from J, the gap between germline ends came to 12 bases. The CDR3 runs to 12 residues. The CDR3 here is CASRAVEEKLFF. CDR3 in DNA: TGTGCCAGCCGGGCAGTGGAGGAAAAACTGTTTTTT.

This chain links TRBV4-1 with TRBJ1-5, with D uncertain. The CDR3 sequence is 16 residues long. V was clipped by 3 bases and J by 4 bases, with 16 bases between them. Looked up from germline, CDR1 is MGHRA and CDR2 is YSYEKL. Here the CDR3 reads CASSHLLTGKNQPQHF. CDR3 nucleotides: TGCGCCAGCAGCCACCTTCTAACGGGGAAAAATCAGCCCCAGCATTTT.

As for this clone: In the same sample, other DNA sequences code for this CDR3. This rearrangement joins TRBV7-3 to TRBJ1-1, with 8 bases lining up with TRBD1. CDR3 size: 14 residues. V lost 4 bases and J lost 5; bases outside the gene matches: 6. Germline lookup yields CDR1 SGHTA and CDR2 FQGTGA. CDR3 region: CASSSNRGDTEAFF. DNA for the CDR3: TGTGCCAGCAGCTCTAACAGGGGGGATACTGAAGCTTTCTTT.

The CDR3 nucleotides are TGTGCCAGGGGGGGGACGGATGGCTACACCTTC. Protein: CARGGTDGYTF. The chain uses TRBV2 and TRBJ1-2; maybe TRBD1 (5 bases). Germline V gene data show CDR1 as SNHLY and CDR2 as FYNNEI. CDR3 length: 11 amino acids. V was pared by 9 bases and J by 6 bases, with 11 bases between.